This T cell receptor (beta chain) was observed in a study of glioma-infiltrating T cells. There are 15 residues in the CDR3. Germline V gene lookup returns CDR1 MNHEY and CDR2 SVGEGT. The ends were cut back, 5 bases at V and 0 bases at J, with 11 bases in the middle. General observations from the study: Very few CDR3 sequences were shared between tissue and blood.

TCR alpha and beta CDR3 regions were amplified from RNA using iRepertoire nested multiplex PCR. TCRdb analysed the multiplex PCR reads with MiXCR anew, one entry per CDR3 protein. The sample carries more than 350,000 distinct CDR3 sequences, 41% recorded once. This clonotype was seen ten or more times. The antigen is not known. This TCR derives from a human donor with low-grade glioma or glioblastoma, undergoing nonglioma brain surgery, or in good health (not recorded which). This chain connects TRBV6-2 or TRBV6-3 to TRBJ1-3; D is unresolved. Sequenced input: glioma tissue, nonneoplastic brain tissue, or PBMCs (not recorded which). The CDR3 region is CASSGFTSSGNTIYF. CDR3 coding DNA: TGTGCCAGCAGTGGATTCACGAGCTCTGGAAACACCATATATTTT.